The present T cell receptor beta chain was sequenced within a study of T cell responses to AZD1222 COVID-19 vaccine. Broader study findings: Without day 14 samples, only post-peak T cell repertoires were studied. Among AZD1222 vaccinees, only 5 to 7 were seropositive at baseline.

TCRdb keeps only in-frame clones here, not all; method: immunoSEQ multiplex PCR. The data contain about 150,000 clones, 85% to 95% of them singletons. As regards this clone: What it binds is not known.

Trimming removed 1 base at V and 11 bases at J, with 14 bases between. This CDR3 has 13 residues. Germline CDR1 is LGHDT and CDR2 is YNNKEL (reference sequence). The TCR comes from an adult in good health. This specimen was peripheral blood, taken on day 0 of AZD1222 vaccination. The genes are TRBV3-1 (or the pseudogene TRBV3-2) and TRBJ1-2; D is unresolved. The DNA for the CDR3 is TGTGCCAGCAGCCAAGTCCTGTTGGCCCGATACACCTTC. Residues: CASSQVLLARYTF.